Presented here are 18 T cell receptor beta chains from one specimen sequenced in a study of T cell clonality in common variable immunodeficiency. These receptors have no identified antigens. Findings and caveats of the study: Reportedly, TCR beta sequences from common variable immunodeficiency showed fewer deletions and N-nucleotide insertions.

Measured with immunoSEQ multiplex PCR; TCRdb has only the in-frame clones, and not every one. This table holds about 35,000 clones with no singletons; the top ten claim about 6.1%. Sequencing was carried out using peripheral blood mononuclear cells. These receptor sequences come from a human donor with common variable immunodeficiency.

Note on this clone: The read ends 3 residues before the CDR3 terminus; that terminus is restored from the germline J gene. V and J are TRBV5-1 and TRBJ2-3; 12 bases are a match to TRBD2. There are 17 residues in the CDR3. The V and J ends lost 3 bases and 8 bases, in that order; junction bases with no gene match: 13. From germline, CDR1 is SGHRS and CDR2 YFSETQ. The CDR3 here is CASSSLSSSGGELTQYF. The part of the CDR3 DNA that was read is TGCGCCAGCAGCTCGCTCTCCTCTAGCGGGGGGGAGCTTACG.

This clone was observed a few times. CDR3 sequence: CASRSTGANEQFF. The CDR3 DNA, read in part, is TGTGCCAGTCGGTCGACAGGGGCCAATGAG. The V gene is TRBV7-9, the J gene TRBJ2-1, with 8 bases fitting TRBD1. The CDR3 end falls 3 residues outside the read, so it is completed with the germline J gene. V gave up 9 bases and J gave up 6 bases; unmatched junction bases: 7. From germline, CDR1 is SEHNR and CDR2 FQNEAQ (reference sequence). The CDR3 runs to 13 residues.

This clone was seen many times. The read finishes 3 residues shy of the CDR3 end, and the germline J gene is used to complete it. The V call is TRBV19, the J call TRBJ1-2; 11 bases align to TRBD1. This CDR3 has 15 amino acids. V was clipped by 5 bases and J by 5 bases; unmatched bases: 7. The germline V gene has CDR1 LNHDA and CDR2 SQIVND (reference sequence). The CDR3 here is CASSLGTGGRYGYTF. The sequenced CDR3 bases are TGTGCCAGTAGTCTCGGGACAGGGGGAAGGTATGGC.

Only a few counts were recorded for this clone. The CDR3 here is CASSYGDRGADTQYF. CDR3 DNA, as far as it was read: TGCGCCAGCAGCTATGGGGACAGGGGGGCAGATACG. The chain links TRBV5-1 to TRBJ2-3; 11 bases align to TRBD1. The sequence runs out 3 residues before the end of the CDR3; the remainder is reconstructed from the germline J gene. After removal of 3 bases from V and 4 bases from J, the junction contained 4 bases not matched to a gene. The V gene's germline CDR1 is SGHRS and CDR2 YFSETQ. The CDR3 contains 15 residues.

This clone was counted between two and nine times. The CDR3 is cut off 3 residues early in the read; its end comes from the germline J gene. The chain couples TRBV7-9 to TRBJ1-2; 7 bases line up with TRBD1. The CDR3 contains 14 residues. V lost 5 bases and J lost 6; bases outside the gene matches: 9. The germline V gene encodes CDR1 SEHNR and CDR2 FQNEAQ (reference sequence). The covered CDR3 bases are TGTGCCAGCAGCGCCTCACAGGGGTACAATGGC. The encoded protein is CASSASQGYNG. The entire CDR3 sequence reads CASSASQGYNGYTF.

In this sample, this clone turned up many times. The read stops 3 residues short of the end of the CDR3; the missing end is completed from the germline J gene. J is TRBJ2-3 and V is TRBV11-2; 9 nucleotides align to TRBD2. The J segment lost 1 base and the V segment lost 3 bases, leaving 2 bases of the junction unmatched. Germline CDR1 reads SGHAT; CDR2 reads FQNNGV. The CDR3 totals 15 residues. The CDR3 bases that were read are TGTGCCAGCAGCTTCATAGCGGGGGGCACAGATACG. Translation: CASSFIAGGTDT. The entire CDR3 protein reads CASSFIAGGTDTQYF. Filled out from reference TRBV11-2 and TRBJ2-3, the complete variable domain reads EAGVAQSPRYKIIEKRQSVAFWCNPISGHATLYWYQQILGQGPKLLIQFQNNGVVDDSQLPKDRFSAERLKGVDSTLKIQPAKLEDSAVYLCASSFIAGGTDTQYFGPGTRLTVL.

This clone was detected many times. The read comes to an end 3 residues before the CDR3 does, leaving the germline J gene to fill in the end. The rearrangement uses TRBV2 and TRBJ1-5, with a weak D call TRBD1 (6 bases). The length of the CDR3 is 14 residues. Looked up from germline, CDR1 is SNHLY and CDR2 is FYNNEI. The V end lost 6 bases, the J end lost 3 bases, and 12 bases lay between the germline ends. CDR3 protein: CASSGTWNNQPQHF. The part of the CDR3 DNA that was read is TGTGCCAGCAGCGGGACATGGAACAATCAGCCC.

As regards this clone: The CDR3 goes on 3 residues after the read ends, and that part is filled in from the germline J gene. The chain couples TRBV7-8 to TRBJ2-7, with 7 bases matching TRBD2. CDR3 length: 16 amino acids. The germline CDR1 and CDR2 sequences are SGHVS and FQNEAQ. V shed 5 bases and J 2 bases; nucleotides not matched to a gene: 12. The chain's CDR3 is CASSLGLGAPPYEQYF. The part of the CDR3 DNA that was read is TGTGCCAGCAGCCTCGGACTAGGAGCCCCTCCCTACGAG.

This clone was counted many times. Read sequence stops 3 residues before the CDR3 end, and the germline J gene provides the missing end. The chain joins TRBV19 to TRBJ1-5, with 7 bases matching TRBD1. Germline CDR1 reads LNHDA; CDR2 reads SQIVND (reference sequence). J was trimmed by 2 bases and V by 3 bases; bases with no gene match: 10. This CDR3 contains 17 residues. The CDR3 reads CASSITGDFNGNQPQHF. CDR3 DNA (partial): TGTGCCAGTAGTATTACAGGGGATTTTAATGGCAATCAGCCC.

This clone has ten or more counts. The sequence runs out 3 residues before the end of the CDR3; the remainder is reconstructed from the germline J gene. The chain recombines TRBV6-1 with TRBJ1-3; 8 bases are a match to TRBD1. In germline, CDR1 is MNHNS, CDR2 SASEGT. CDR3 length: 17 residues. V lost 1 base, J lost 0 bases, and 5 bases stayed unmatched. CDR3 protein: CASSEGDRILSGNTIYF. The CDR3 bases that were read are TGTGCCAGCAGTGAAGGGGACAGGATTCTCTCTGGAAACACC.

Note on this clone: Read data end 3 residues before the CDR3 end; the end is taken from the germline J gene. V is TRBV18 and J is TRBJ2-7, with D hard to call. Germline values: CDR1 KGHSH, CDR2 LQKENI. V was clipped by 4 bases and J by 3 bases, with 13 bases between them. CDR3 size: 14 residues. The part of the CDR3 DNA that was read is TGTGCCAGCTCACTACGACTGGCCGTCTACGAG. Translation gives CASSLRLAVYE. The CDR3 reads in full as CASSLRLAVYEQYF.

This clone was recorded a few times. The read falls 3 residues short of the CDR3 end, and the missing part is taken from the germline J gene. The chain combines TRBV7-8 with TRBJ2-7; 8 positions agree with TRBD1. CDR1 is SGHVS and CDR2 is FQNEAQ in the germline V gene. With V trimmed by 5 bases and J by 2 bases, 8 bases remained unmatched. The CDR3 has 15 residues. CDR3 sequence: CASSTSQGATYEQYF. CDR3 DNA, as far as it was read: TGTGCCAGCAGCACTTCCCAGGGGGCCACCTACGAG.

This clone has at least ten counts. From the germline J gene comes the end of the CDR3, since the read stops 3 residues before it. The chain employs TRBV10-1 and TRBJ2-5; 9 bases agree with TRBD2. The CDR3 runs 17 residues. The ends lost 2 bases at V and 2 bases at J; junction bases unmatched: 9. In germline, CDR1 is WNHNN, CDR2 SYGVQD (reference sequence). CDR3: CASSEMGRGGEQETQYF. The part of the CDR3 DNA that was read is TGCGCCAGCAGTGAGATGGGGCGGGGGGGGGAGCAAGAGACC.

This clone has a handful of counts. CDR3 DNA, as far as it was read: TGTGCCAGCAGTGAGCGGGGGGCAAGCACTGAA. It encodes CASSERGASTE. The CDR3 as a whole reads CASSERGASTEAFF. The rearrangement joins TRBV2 to TRBJ1-1; weak D call: TRBD1 (6 bases). The read ends 3 residues shy of where the CDR3 ends; the end is completed using the germline J gene. The V end was cut by 3 bases, the J end by 4 bases, with 12 bases between. Germline CDR1 SNHLY, CDR2 FYNNEI. CDR3 length: 14 amino acids. Drawing the rest from reference TRBV2 and TRBJ1-1, the complete variable domain is EPEVTQTPSHQVTQMGQEVILRCVPISNHLYFYWYRQILGQKVEFLVSFYNNEISEKSEIFDDQFSVERPDGSNFTLKIRSTKLEDSAMYFCASSERGASTEAFFGQGTRLTVV.

This clone was observed at least ten times. The CDR3 is cut off 3 residues early in the read; its end comes from the germline J gene. The V and J genes are TRBV2 and TRBJ2-3, with TRBD1 as a possible D gene (5 bases). The length of the CDR3 is 15 residues. Germline CDR1 reads SNHLY; CDR2 reads FYNNEI. Trimming removed 7 bases at V and 8 bases at J, with 22 bases between. CDR3 bases read: TGTGCCAGCAATGTGGACAACCTAAGCCAAGGTACG. Its protein product is CASNVDNLSQGT. The entire CDR3 reads CASNVDNLSQGTQYF.

This clone was observed a handful of times. The read comes to an end 3 residues before the CDR3 does, leaving the germline J gene to fill in the end. This rearrangement joins TRBV2 to TRBJ1-1; 8 bases fit TRBD1. Germline CDR1 is SNHLY and CDR2 is FYNNEI. The CDR3 is made up of 15 amino acids. The V gene end was trimmed by 2 bases and the J gene end by 3 bases; junction bases not matched to a gene: 5. This chain's CDR3 is CASSEYRQGHTEAFF. CDR3 DNA (partial): TGTGCCAGCAGTGAATATAGACAGGGGCACACTGAA.

This clone was recorded many times. The read stops 3 residues short of the end of the CDR3; the missing end is completed from the germline J gene. This chain links TRBV2 with TRBJ1-3; a weak D match, TRBD1 (6 bases). V dropped 6 bases and J dropped 0 bases, with 12 bases sitting between them. The CDR3 contains 15 residues. Germline values: CDR1 SNHLY, CDR2 FYNNEI. The covered CDR3 bases are TGTGCCAGCAGCTACGACAGGAGCTCTGGAAACACC. Translated: CASSYDRSSGNT. The full-length CDR3 reads as CASSYDRSSGNTIYF. Using reference TRBV2 and TRBJ1-3 for the parts outside the CDR3, the full variable domain is EPEVTQTPSHQVTQMGQEVILRCVPISNHLYFYWYRQILGQKVEFLVSFYNNEISEKSEIFDDQFSVERPDGSNFTLKIRSTKLEDSAMYFCASSYDRSSGNTIYFGEGSWLTVV.

This clone was seen more than once but under ten times. The CDR3 goes on 3 residues after the read ends, and that part is filled in from the germline J gene. This sample also contains other DNA sequences that code for the same CDR3. The chain carries TRBV19 and TRBJ2-2; a possible D gene is TRBD1 (7 bases). The germline CDR1 and CDR2 sequences are LNHDA and SQIVND (reference sequence). Trimming shortened V by 2 bases and J by 4 bases, and 17 bases separated the two germline ends. This CDR3 is 17 amino acids long. CDR3 amino acids: CASSIFGLRGVTGELFF. CDR3 bases read: TGTGCCAGTAGTATATTTGGCCTCAGGGGGGTCACCGGGGAG.